Listed here are 11 T cell receptor beta chains from one sample, sequenced in a study of regulatory T cells in long-lasting Graves disease. The time point: newly diagnosed GD, antithyroid drugs for less than 3 months. RNA extracted from PBMCs served as the sequencing template. HTBI primers from iRepertoire and Arm-PCR of CDR3 regions yielded the TCR beta libraries. A single record per CDR3 protein comes from TCRdb applying MiXCR to the multiplex PCR reads. The data hold hundreds of thousands of distinct CDR3 sequences, with 16% observed a single time. These data were also reused for a study on T cells in Graves' hyperthyroidism and ophthalmopathy.

The sample in question was peripheral blood mononuclear cells (PBMCs), obtained at new diagnosis, from a patient treated with antithyroid drugs. The receptors originated from a woman younger than 45 with Graves disease.

The chain carries TRBV6-1 and TRBJ2-2; 7 positions match TRBD1. This CDR3 is built from 14 residues. After removal of 7 bases from V and 6 bases from J, the junction contained 8 bases not matched to a gene. Per germline, CDR1 MNHNS and CDR2 SASEGT. The CDR3, as DNA: TGTGCCAGCACCACGGGACAGTACTCCGGGGAGCTGTTTTTT. Translating it yields CASTTGQYSGELFF.

This clonotype was counted at least ten times. This chain uses TRBV19 with TRBJ2-2, with D possibly matching TRBD2 (5 bases). This CDR3 is 12 amino acids long. Germline V lookup: CDR1 LNHDA, CDR2 SQIVND (reference sequence). Trimming cost V 9 bases and J 7 bases, with 12 bases left between them. The DNA of the CDR3 is TGTGCCAGCAGCCCGAGGGTCGGGGAGCTGTTTTTT. It codes for CASSPRVGELFF.

The chain carries TRBV6-2 or TRBV6-3 and TRBJ1-5, with a possible D match to TRBD1 (6 bases). Germline V gives CDR1 MNHEY, CDR2 SVGEGT. The CDR3 totals 14 residues. The V gene lost 7 bases and the J gene lost 7 bases, with 17 bases spanning the gap. In DNA form, the CDR3 reads TGTGCCAGCACCCTAGAGGGGGGCCAGCAGCCCCAGCATTTT. This sequence encodes CASTLEGGQQPQHF.

There are a few counts of this clonotype. This chain connects TRBV19 to TRBJ1-4, with a weak D call TRBD1 (5 bases). The CDR3 is 15 residues long. Germline V CDR1 and CDR2: LNHDA, SQIVND (reference sequence). V was clipped by 5 bases and J by 6 bases, with 16 bases between them. This CDR3 is CASSFWQPGDEKLFF. The CDR3 nucleotides are TGTGCCAGTAGTTTTTGGCAGCCGGGGGATGAAAAACTGTTTTTT.

This clonotype was observed at least ten times. The rearrangement links TRBV2 to TRBJ2-7, with 10 bases matching TRBD2. V was clipped by 7 bases and J by 4 bases; unmatched bases: 7. Germline V CDR1 and CDR2: SNHLY, FYNNEI. The CDR3 loop spans 14 amino acids. The chain's CDR3 is CASTGTSDQYEQYF. CDR3 in DNA: TGTGCCAGCACCGGGACTAGCGATCAATACGAGCAGTACTTC.

This clonotype occurred many times. CDR3 region: CASSYRRGARIPDTQYF. The CDR3 nucleotides read TGTGCCAGCAGTTACCGCCGAGGTGCGAGAATTCCAGATACGCAGTATTTT. The chain carries TRBV6-5 and TRBJ2-3; no firm D call. The CDR3 contains 17 residues. CDR1 and CDR2 (germline): MNHEY, SVGAGI. Trimming stripped 2 bases from V and 4 bases from J, with 19 bases between.

A few counts support this clonotype. The chain has TRBV5-4 and TRBJ2-5; TRBD2 matches 16 bases. Trimming took 8 bases from V and 7 from J; bases not matched to a gene: 20. Germline V gene lookup returns CDR1 SGHNT and CDR2 YYREEE (reference sequence). The CDR3 loop spans 19 amino acids. The CDR3 sequence: CASHYSDGTSGRAVGTQYF. CDR3 nucleotides: TGTGCCAGTCACTACTCCGATGGGACTAGCGGGAGGGCCGTGGGGACCCAGTACTTC.

This clonotype was observed a handful of times. The rearrangement links TRBV18 to TRBJ2-7; D call uncertain. The CDR3 covers 14 residues. The germline gives CDR1 KGHSH, CDR2 LQKENI. V gave up 0 bases and J gave up 0 bases, with 6 bases separating them. The CDR3 is CASSPPASSYEQYF. The CDR3 DNA sequence: TGTGCCAGCTCACCACCGGCCAGCTCCTACGAGCAGTACTTC.

The V and J genes are TRBV30 and TRBJ1-5, with D maybe TRBD1 (6 bases). V was cut by 2 bases and J by 4 bases, with 12 bases left in between. In germline, CDR1 is GTSNPN, CDR2 SVGIG (reference sequence). This CDR3 has 14 residues. The CDR3 reads CAWSIKGGNQPQHF. The CDR3 region has the DNA TGTGCCTGGAGTATTAAAGGGGGGAATCAGCCCCAGCATTTT.

This clonotype was detected ten times or more. The chain carries TRBV12-3 or TRBV12-4 and TRBJ2-3; unclear D gene. V was shortened by 8 bases and J by 0 bases, with 15 bases between the two germline ends. The CDR3 runs 15 residues. CDR3 region: CASGDSDLSTDTQYF. The CDR3 DNA is TGTGCCAGCGGCGATAGTGACCTTAGCACAGATACGCAGTATTTT.

In this sample, this clonotype turned up many times. The chain carries TRBV28 and TRBJ2-1, with 13 bases that match TRBD2. CDR3 length: 17 residues. The V and J ends lost 6 bases and 7 bases, in that order; junction bases with no gene match: 12. Germline-derived CDR1 and CDR2 are MDHEN and SYDVKM. DNA for the CDR3: TGTGCCAGCAGAGTTCGGCTACTAGCGGGAGGGCCGAATGAGCAGTTCTTC. Translation gives CASRVRLLAGGPNEQFF.